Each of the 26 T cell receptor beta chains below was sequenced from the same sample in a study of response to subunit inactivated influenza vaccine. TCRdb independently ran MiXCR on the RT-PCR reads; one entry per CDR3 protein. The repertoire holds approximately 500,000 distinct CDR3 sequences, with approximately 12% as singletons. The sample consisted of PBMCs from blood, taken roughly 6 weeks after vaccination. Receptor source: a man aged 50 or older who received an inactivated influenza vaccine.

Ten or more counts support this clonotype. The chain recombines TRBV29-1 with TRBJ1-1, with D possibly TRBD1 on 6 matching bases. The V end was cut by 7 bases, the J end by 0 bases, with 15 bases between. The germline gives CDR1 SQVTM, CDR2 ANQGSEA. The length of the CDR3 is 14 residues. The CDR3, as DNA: TGCAGCGGCTCCCAGGGGATCATGAACACTGAAGCTTTCTTT. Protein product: CSGSQGIMNTEAFF.

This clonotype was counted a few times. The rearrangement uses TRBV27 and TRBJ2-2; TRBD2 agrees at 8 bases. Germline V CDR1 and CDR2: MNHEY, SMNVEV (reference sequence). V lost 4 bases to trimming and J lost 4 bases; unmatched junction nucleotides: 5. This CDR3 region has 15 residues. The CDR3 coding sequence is TGTGCCAGCAGTTCAGGCGGGAGGAGCACCGGGGAGCTGTTTTTT. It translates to CASSSGGRSTGELFF.

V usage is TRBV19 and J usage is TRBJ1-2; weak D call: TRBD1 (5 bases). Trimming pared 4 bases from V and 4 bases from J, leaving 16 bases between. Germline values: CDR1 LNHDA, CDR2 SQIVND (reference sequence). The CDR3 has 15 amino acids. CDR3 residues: CASSNDLDSPYGYTF. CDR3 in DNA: TGTGCCAGTAGTAACGACCTTGACAGTCCCTATGGCTACACCTTC.

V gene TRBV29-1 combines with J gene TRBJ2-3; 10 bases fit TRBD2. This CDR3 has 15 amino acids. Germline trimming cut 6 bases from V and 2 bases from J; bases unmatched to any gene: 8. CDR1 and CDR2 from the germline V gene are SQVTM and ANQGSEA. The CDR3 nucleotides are TGCAGCGTGGACCGGACTAGCGGATACACAGATACGCAGTATTTT. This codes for CSVDRTSGYTDTQYF.

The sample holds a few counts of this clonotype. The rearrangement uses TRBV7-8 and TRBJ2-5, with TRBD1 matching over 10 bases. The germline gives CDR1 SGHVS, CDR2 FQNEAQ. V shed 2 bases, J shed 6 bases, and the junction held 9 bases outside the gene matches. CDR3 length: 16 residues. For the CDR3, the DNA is TGTGCCAGCAGCTTATATAGGGACAGGGGAGGAAAGACCCAGTACTTC. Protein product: CASSLYRDRGGKTQYF. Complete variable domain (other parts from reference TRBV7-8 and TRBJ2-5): GAGVSQSPRYKVAKRGQDVALRCDPISGHVSLFWYQQALGQGPEFLTYFQNEAQLDKSGLPSDRFFAERPEGSVSTLKIQRTQQEDSAVYLCASSLYRDRGGKTQYFGPGTRLLVL.

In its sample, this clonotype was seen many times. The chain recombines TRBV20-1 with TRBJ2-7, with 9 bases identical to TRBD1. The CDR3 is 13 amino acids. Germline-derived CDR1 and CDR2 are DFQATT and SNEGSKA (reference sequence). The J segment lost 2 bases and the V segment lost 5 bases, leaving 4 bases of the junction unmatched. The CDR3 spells CSAGRDRAYEQYF. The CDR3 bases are TGCAGTGCTGGACGGGACAGGGCCTACGAGCAGTACTTC.

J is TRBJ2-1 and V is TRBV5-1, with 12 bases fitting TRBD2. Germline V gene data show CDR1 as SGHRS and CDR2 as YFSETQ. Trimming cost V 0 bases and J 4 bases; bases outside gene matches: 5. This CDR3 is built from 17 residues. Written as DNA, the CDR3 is TGCGCCAGCAGCTTGGTGGCTAGCGGGGGGGAATACAATGAGCAGTTCTTC. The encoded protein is CASSLVASGGEYNEQFF. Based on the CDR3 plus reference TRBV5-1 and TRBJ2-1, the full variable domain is KAGVTQTPRYLIKTRGQQVTLSCSPISGHRSVSWYQQTPGQGLQFLFEYFSETQRNKGNFPGRFSGRQFSNSRSEMNVSTLELGDSALYLCASSLVASGGEYNEQFFGPGTRLTVL.

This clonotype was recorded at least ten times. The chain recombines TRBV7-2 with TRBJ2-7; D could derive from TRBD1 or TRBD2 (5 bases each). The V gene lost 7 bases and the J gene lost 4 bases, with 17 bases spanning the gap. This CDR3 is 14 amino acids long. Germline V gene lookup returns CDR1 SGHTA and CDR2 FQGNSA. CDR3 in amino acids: CASTKSQGRYEQYF. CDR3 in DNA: TGTGCCAGCACCAAGAGTCAGGGACGGTACGAGCAGTACTTC.

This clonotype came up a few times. CDR3 sequence: CASSGREKETQYF. The CDR3 nucleotides are TGTGCCAGCAGTGGCCGGGAGAAAGAGACCCAGTACTTC. The rearrangement uses TRBV28 and TRBJ2-5; weak D call: TRBD2 (6 bases). The CDR3 consists of 13 residues. Germline loops: CDR1 MDHEN, CDR2 SYDVKM. The V and J ends lost 5 bases and 3 bases respectively, with 10 bases between them. The full variable domain, completed using reference TRBV28 and TRBJ2-5, is DVKVTQSSRYLVKRTGEKVFLECVQDMDHENMFWYRQDPGLGLRLIYFSYDVKMKEKGDIPEGYSVSREKKERFSLILESASTNQTSMYLCASSGREKETQYFGPGTRLLVL.

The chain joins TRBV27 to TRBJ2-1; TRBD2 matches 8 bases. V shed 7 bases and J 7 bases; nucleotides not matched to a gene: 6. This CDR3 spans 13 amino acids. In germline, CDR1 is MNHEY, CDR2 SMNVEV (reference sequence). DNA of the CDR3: TGTGCCAGCAACACCGGGACTAGTAATGAGCAGTTCTTC. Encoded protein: CASNTGTSNEQFF.

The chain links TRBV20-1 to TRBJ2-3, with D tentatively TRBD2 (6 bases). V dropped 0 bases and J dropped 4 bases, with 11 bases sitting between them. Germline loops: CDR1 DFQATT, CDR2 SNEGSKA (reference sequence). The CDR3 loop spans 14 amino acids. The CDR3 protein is CSARDGASADTQYF. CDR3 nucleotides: TGCAGTGCTAGAGACGGGGCTAGCGCAGATACGCAGTATTTT.

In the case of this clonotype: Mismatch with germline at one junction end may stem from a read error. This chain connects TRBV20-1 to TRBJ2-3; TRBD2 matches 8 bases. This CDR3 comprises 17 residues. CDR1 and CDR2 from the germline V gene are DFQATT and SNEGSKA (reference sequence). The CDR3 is CCARDVRRGASTDTQYF. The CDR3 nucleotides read TGCTGTGCTAGAGATGTGCGGCGGGGGGCTAGCACAGATACGCAGTATTTT.

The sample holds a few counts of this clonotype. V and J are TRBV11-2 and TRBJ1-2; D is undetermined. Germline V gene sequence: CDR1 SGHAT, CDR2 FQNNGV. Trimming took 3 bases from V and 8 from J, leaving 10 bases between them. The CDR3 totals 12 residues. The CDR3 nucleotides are TGTGCCAGCAGCTTGACGGCGGCCGGCTACACCTTC. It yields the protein CASSLTAAGYTF.

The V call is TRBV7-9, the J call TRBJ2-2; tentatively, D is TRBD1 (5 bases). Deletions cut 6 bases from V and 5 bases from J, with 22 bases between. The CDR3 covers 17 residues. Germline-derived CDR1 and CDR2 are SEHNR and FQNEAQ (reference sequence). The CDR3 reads CASSKLQGTLWTGELFF. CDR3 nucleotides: TGTGCCAGCAGTAAGCTCCAGGGTACCCTTTGGACCGGGGAGCTGTTTTTT.

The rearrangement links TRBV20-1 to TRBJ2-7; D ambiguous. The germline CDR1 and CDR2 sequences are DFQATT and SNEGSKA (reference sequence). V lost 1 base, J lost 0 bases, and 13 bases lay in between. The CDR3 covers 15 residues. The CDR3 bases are TGCAGTGCTAGAGCTATCACGCGAAGCTCCTACGAGCAGTACTTC. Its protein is CSARAITRSSYEQYF.

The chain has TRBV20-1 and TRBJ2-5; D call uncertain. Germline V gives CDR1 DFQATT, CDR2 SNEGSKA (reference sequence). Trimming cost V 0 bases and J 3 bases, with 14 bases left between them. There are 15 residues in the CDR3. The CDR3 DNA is TGCAGTGCTAGAGATGAACGGTATCTGAAAGAGACCCAGTACTTC. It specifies CSARDERYLKETQYF.

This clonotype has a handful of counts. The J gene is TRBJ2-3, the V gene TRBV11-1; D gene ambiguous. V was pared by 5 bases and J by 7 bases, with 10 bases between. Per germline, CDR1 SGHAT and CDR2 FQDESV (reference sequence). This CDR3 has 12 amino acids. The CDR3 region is CASSPSRNTQYF. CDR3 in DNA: TGTGCCAGCAGCCCATCTAGAAATACGCAGTATTTT.

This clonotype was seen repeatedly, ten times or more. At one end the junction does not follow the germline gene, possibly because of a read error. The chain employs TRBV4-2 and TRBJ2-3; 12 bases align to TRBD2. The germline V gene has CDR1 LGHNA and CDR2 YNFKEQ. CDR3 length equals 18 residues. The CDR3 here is CASRQGSSGGALTDTQYF. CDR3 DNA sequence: TGTGCCAGCAGGCAAGGGTCTAGCGGGGGGGCCTTGACAGATACGCAGTATTTT.

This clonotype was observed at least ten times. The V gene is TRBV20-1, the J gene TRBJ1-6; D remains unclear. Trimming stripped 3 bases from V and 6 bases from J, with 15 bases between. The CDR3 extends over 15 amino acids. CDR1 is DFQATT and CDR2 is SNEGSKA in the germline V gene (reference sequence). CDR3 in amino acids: CSASPSGFLNSPLHF. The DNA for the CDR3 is TGCAGTGCTAGCCCTTCCGGGTTCCTTAATTCACCCCTCCACTTT.

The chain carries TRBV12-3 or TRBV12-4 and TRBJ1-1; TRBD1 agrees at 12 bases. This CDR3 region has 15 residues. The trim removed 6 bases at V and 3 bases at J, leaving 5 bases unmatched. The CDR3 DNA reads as TGTGCCAGCAGACCCGGGACAGGGGGCTACACTGAAGCTTTCTTT. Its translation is CASRPGTGGYTEAFF.

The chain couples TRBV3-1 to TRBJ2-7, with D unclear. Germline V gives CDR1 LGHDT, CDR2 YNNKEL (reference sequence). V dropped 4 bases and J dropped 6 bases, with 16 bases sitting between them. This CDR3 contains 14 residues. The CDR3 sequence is CASSLTAGGIEQYF. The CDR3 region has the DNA TGTGCCAGCAGCCTCACCGCTGGTGGCATCGAGCAGTACTTC.

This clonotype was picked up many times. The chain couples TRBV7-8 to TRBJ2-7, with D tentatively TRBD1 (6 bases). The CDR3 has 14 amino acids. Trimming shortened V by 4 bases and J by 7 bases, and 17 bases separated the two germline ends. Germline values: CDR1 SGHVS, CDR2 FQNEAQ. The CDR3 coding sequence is TGTGCCAGCAGCTCATCTCCGGGACAACTGGAGCAGTACTTC. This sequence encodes CASSSSPGQLEQYF.

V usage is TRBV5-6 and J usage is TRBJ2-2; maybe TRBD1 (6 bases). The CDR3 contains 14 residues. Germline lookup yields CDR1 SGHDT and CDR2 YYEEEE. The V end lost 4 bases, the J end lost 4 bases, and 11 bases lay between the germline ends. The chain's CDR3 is CASSGDTRTGELFF. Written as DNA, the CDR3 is TGTGCCAGCAGCGGGGACACCCGCACCGGGGAGCTGTTTTTT.

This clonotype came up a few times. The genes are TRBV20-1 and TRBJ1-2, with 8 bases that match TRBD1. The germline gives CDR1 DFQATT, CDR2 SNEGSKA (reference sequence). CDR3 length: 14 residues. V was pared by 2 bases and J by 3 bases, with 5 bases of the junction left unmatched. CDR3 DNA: TGCAGTGCTAGACAGGGGGCGCAGGACTATGGCTACACCTTC. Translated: CSARQGAQDYGYTF.

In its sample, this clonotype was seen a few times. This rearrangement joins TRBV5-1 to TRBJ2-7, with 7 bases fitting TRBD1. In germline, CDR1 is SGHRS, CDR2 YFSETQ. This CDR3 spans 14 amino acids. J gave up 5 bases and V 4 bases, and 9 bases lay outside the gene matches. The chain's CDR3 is CASSKDRVGNEQYF. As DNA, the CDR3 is TGCGCCAGCAGCAAAGACAGGGTGGGGAACGAGCAGTACTTC. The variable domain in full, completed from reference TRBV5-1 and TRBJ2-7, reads KAGVTQTPRYLIKTRGQQVTLSCSPISGHRSVSWYQQTPGQGLQFLFEYFSETQRNKGNFPGRFSGRQFSNSRSEMNVSTLELGDSALYLCASSKDRVGNEQYFGPGTRLTVT.

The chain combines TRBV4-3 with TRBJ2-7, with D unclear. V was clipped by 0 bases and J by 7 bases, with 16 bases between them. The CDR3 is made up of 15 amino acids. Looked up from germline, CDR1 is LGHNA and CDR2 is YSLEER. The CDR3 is CASSQDGLNFKEQYF. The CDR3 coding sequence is TGCGCCAGCAGCCAAGATGGTCTTAACTTCAAGGAGCAGTACTTC.